This T cell receptor (beta chain) was captured by sequencing in a study of CD8 T cells in ankylosing spondylitis (dated by TCRdb to the late 2010s). Regarding the study in general: To find TCR variants linked to disease, the study profiled T cell receptor beta repertoires in ankylosing spondylitis patients and healthy donors. The full study cohort was made up of roughly 25 ankylosing spondylitis patients and roughly 100 healthy donors. Peripheral blood was sampled, and synovial fluid was also collected from ankylosing spondylitis patients. General findings and caveats noted by the study authors: In peripheral blood, the disease-linked clones were found at relatively low frequencies and had a CD8+ phenotype. Blood from ankylosing spondylitis patients appeared to be characterized by a TCR beta motif composed of under 10 highly homologous amino acid variants. Some motif variants had previously been reported in the synovial fluid and blood of reactive arthritis patients, which suggests shared mechanisms of disease initiation. The disease-linked clones were reported as significantly enriched in matched synovial fluid samples from ankylosing spondylitis patients.

The instrument was an Illumina HiSeq 2500. Quantitative 5'-RACE with molecular barcodes was the method used to prepare the TCR beta libraries. As for the original processing: A new computational method based on a probabilistic model of VDJ rearrangement was used to identify disease-linked TCR variants. TCRdb handled the public reads itself, with Q25 trimming in fastp and clone calling in MiXCR, and kept productive beta chains. Identical CDR3 proteins give one entry, which carries the most common genes and DNA. It is TCRdb's table, rather than the study itself, that gives the V and J calls and clone size. The sample table lists approximately 550,000 distinct CDR3 sequences, roughly 13% of them with a count of one. Clones ranked in the top ten supply 6.8% of the sample. Per the germline V gene, KGHDR is the CDR1 and SFDVKD is the CDR2. At the junction V is shortened by 3 bases and J by 8 bases; bases outside the gene matches: 6. Reading from cysteine to phenylalanine, the CDR3 counts 16 amino acids. Just CDR3 DNA is preserved here, 48 bases in frame from base 1.

With regard to this clonotype: Its antigen is unknown. Base quality data are lacking; no much larger clone is found one base away.

The chain is assembled from TRBV24-1 and TRBJ2-1; the junction holds 13 bases that match TRBD2. The source material was blood, either unsorted or a sorted T cell fraction (not recorded which). The source of this sequence is a male donor with ankylosing spondylitis. The CDR3: CATSDPRTSGSDEQFF. The nucleotides read TGTGCCACCAGTGATCCCCGGACTAGCGGGAGCGATGAGCAGTTCTTC.